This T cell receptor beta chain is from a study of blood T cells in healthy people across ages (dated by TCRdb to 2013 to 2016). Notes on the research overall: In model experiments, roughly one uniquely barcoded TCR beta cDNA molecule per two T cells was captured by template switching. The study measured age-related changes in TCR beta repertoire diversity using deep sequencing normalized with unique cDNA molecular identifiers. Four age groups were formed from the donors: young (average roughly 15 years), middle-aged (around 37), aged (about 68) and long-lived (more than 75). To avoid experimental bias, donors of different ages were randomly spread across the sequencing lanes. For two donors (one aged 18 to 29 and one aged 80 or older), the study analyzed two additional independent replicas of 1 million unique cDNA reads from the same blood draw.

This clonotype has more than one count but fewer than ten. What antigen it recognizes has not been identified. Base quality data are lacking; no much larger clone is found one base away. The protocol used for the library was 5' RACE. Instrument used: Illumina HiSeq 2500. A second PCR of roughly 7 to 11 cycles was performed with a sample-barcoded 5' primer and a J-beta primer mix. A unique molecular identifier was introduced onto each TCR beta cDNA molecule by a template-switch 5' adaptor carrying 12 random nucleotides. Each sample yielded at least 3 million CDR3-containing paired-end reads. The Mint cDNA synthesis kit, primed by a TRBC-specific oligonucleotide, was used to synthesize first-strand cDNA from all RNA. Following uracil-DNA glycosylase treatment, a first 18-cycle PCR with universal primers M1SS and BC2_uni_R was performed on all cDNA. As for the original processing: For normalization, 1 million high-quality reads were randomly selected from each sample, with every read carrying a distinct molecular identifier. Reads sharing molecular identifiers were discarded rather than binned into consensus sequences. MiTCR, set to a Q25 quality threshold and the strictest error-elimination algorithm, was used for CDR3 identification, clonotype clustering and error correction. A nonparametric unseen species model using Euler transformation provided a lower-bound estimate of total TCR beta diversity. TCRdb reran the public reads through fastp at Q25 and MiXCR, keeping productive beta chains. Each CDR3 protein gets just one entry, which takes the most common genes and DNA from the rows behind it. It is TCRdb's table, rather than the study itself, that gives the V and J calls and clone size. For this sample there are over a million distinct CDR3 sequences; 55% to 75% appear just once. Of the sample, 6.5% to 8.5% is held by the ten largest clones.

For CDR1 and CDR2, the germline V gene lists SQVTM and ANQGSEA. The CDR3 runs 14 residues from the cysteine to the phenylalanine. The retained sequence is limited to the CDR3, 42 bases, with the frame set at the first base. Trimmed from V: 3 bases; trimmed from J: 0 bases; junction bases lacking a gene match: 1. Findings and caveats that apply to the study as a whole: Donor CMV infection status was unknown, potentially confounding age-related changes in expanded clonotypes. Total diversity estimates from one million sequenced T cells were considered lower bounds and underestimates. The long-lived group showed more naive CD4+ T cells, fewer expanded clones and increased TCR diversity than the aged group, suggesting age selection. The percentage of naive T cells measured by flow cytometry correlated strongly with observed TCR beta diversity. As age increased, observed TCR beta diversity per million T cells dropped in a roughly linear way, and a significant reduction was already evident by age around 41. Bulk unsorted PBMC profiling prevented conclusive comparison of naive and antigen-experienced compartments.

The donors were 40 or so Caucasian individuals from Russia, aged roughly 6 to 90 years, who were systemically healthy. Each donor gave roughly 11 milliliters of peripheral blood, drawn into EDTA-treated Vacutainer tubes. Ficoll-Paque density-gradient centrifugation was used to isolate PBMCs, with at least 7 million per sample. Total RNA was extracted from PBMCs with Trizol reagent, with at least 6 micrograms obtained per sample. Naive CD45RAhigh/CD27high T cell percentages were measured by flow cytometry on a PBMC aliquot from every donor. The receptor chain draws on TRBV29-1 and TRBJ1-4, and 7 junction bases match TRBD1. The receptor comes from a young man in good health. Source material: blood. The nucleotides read TGCAGCGTTGAGACAGGGCCAACTAATGAAAAACTGTTTTTT. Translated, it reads CSVETGPTNEKLFF.